The 21 T cell receptor beta chains in this list originate from one sample, sequenced in a study of cytomegalovirus exposure and HLA in healthy donors. This PCR relied on a set of 60 Vbeta primers and 13 Jbeta primers. Only in-frame clones appear in the TCRdb table, and some are missing; sequencing was by immunoSEQ multiplex PCR. The sample contains under 150,000 clones, around 79% of which appear only once. The material sequenced was PBMCs. These receptor sequences come from a female donor in good health and CMV-seronegative.

The genes are TRBV7-9 and TRBJ1-1; tentative D call: TRBD1 (5 bases). V lost 0 bases, J lost 4 bases, and 12 bases lay in between. CDR1 SEHNR and CDR2 FQNEAQ come from the germline V gene (reference sequence). The CDR3 consists of 15 residues. The CDR3 reads CASSLAQGWGTEAFF. DNA of the CDR3: TGTGCCAGCAGCTTAGCGCAGGGTTGGGGCACTGAAGCTTTCTTT.

The V call is TRBV18, the J call TRBJ2-7; TRBD1 agrees at 9 bases. The CDR3 totals 14 residues. CDR1 and CDR2 (germline): KGHSH, LQKENI. Trimming at V came to 5 bases and at J to 3 bases, leaving 5 bases not matched to a gene. The CDR3 sequence: CASSFRDRDYEQYF. Written as DNA, the CDR3 is TGTGCCAGCTCATTCCGGGACAGGGACTACGAGCAGTACTTC.

The rearrangement links TRBV7-9 to TRBJ2-3, with D tentatively TRBD2 (6 bases). Trimming left V 5 bases short and J 4 bases short, with 19 bases between. From germline, CDR1 is SEHNR and CDR2 FQNEAQ (reference sequence). The CDR3 totals 16 residues. The CDR3 nucleotides are TGTGCCAGCAGCGCACGGGACTGGAAAAGGGCAGATACGCAGTATTTT. It encodes CASSARDWKRADTQYF.

V usage is TRBV9 and J usage is TRBJ2-5; 7 nucleotides match TRBD2. The CDR3 loop spans 14 amino acids. CDR1 SGDLS and CDR2 YYNGEE come from the germline V gene. J was trimmed by 2 bases and V by 4 bases; bases with no gene match: 5. CDR3 in DNA: TGTGCCAGCAGCACCTGGGGGGGGCAAGAGACCCAGTACTTC. It codes for CASSTWGGQETQYF.

This clone occurred once. The chain uses TRBV5-4 and TRBJ2-5; tentatively, D is TRBD2 (6 bases). Trimming removed 2 bases at V and 2 bases at J, with 13 bases between. CDR3 size: 15 residues. CDR1 is SGHNT and CDR2 is YYREEE in the germline V gene (reference sequence). CDR3: CASSFERERQETQYF. Written as DNA, the CDR3 is TGTGCCAGCAGCTTCGAACGGGAGCGACAAGAGACCCAGTACTTC.

The genes are TRBV7-9 and TRBJ1-6; TRBD1 aligns across 7 bases. The CDR3 loop spans 15 amino acids. Germline values: CDR1 SEHNR, CDR2 FQNEAQ (reference sequence). The ends lost 5 bases at V and 4 bases at J; junction bases unmatched: 5. The CDR3 nucleotides are TGTGCCAGCAGCGGAGGGGGCTCGTATAATTCACCCCTCCACTTT. It is translated as CASSGGGSYNSPLHF.

This clone was recorded a few times. The chain combines TRBV6-6 with TRBJ1-5; D gene unclear. Trimming stripped 7 bases from V and 0 bases from J, with 7 bases between. Germline V gives CDR1 MNHNY, CDR2 SVGAGI (reference sequence). This CDR3 region has 13 residues. CDR3 DNA sequence: TGTGCCAGCAAGAGCTATAGCAATCAGCCCCAGCATTTT. The encoded protein is CASKSYSNQPQHF.

This chain links TRBV13 with TRBJ2-7, with TRBD2 matching 8 bases. Germline CDR1 reads PRHDT; CDR2 reads FYEKMQ (reference sequence). The CDR3 spans 16 residues. Trimming removed 3 bases from V and 2 bases from J; junction bases left unmatched: 9. The CDR3 loop is CASSFRDWGLAYEQYF. The CDR3 DNA follows: TGTGCCAGCAGCTTCAGGGACTGGGGACTAGCCTACGAGCAGTACTTC.

The J gene is TRBJ2-5, the V gene TRBV11-3; 11 bases line up with TRBD2. CDR1 is SGHNT, CDR2 YENEEA, per germline. V shed 2 bases, J shed 0 bases, and the junction held 11 bases outside the gene matches. The CDR3 runs 19 residues. Here the CDR3 reads CASSLIGRWGLADQETQYF. The CDR3 region has the DNA TGTGCCAGCAGCTTAATTGGACGGTGGGGACTAGCGGACCAAGAGACCCAGTACTTC.

The chain employs TRBV5-1 and TRBJ1-2; D gene ambiguous. The CDR3 runs 15 residues. Trimming cost V 4 bases and J 1 base, with 14 bases left between them. In germline, CDR1 is SGHRS, CDR2 YFSETQ. The CDR3 here is CASSPGPYGNYGYTF. The CDR3 nucleotides are TGCGCCAGCAGCCCAGGCCCTTATGGTAACTATGGCTACACCTTC.

V gene TRBV5-1 combines with J gene TRBJ2-3; TRBD2 matches 8 bases. The length of the CDR3 is 16 residues. Germline V lookup: CDR1 SGHRS, CDR2 YFSETQ. With V trimmed by 1 base and J by 1 base, 5 bases remained unmatched. The CDR3 nucleotides read TGCGCCAGCAGCTTGTCTCTAGCGGGTCGCACAGATACGCAGTATTTT. Translation: CASSLSLAGRTDTQYF.

The chain joins TRBV7-2 to TRBJ2-1, with D possibly matching TRBD2 (6 bases). The germline V and J ends were trimmed by 5 bases and 4 bases, with 18 bases remaining between them. Germline values: CDR1 SGHTA, CDR2 FQGNSA. This CDR3 region has 16 residues. The CDR3 loop reads CASSPRAGGEYNEQFF. CDR3 coding DNA: TGTGCCAGCAGCCCCCGTGCCGGAGGGGAGTACAATGAGCAGTTCTTC.

The chain has TRBV4-3 and TRBJ2-1; D remains unclear. The germline V and J ends were trimmed by 0 bases and 4 bases, with 7 bases remaining between them. This CDR3 has 14 residues. The germline V gene encodes CDR1 LGHNA and CDR2 YSLEER. The CDR3 DNA reads as TGCGCCAGCAGCCAAGATACAGTTTACAATGAGCAGTTCTTC. Amino acid sequence: CASSQDTVYNEQFF.

This clone has just one count. The rearrangement joins TRBV4-3 to TRBJ2-1; 8 bases fit TRBD2. Germline-derived CDR1 and CDR2 are LGHNA and YSLEER. V was pared by 4 bases and J by 0 bases, with 2 bases of the junction left unmatched. The CDR3 is 15 amino acids. The CDR3 spells CASSPSGSSYNEQFF. For the CDR3, the DNA is TGCGCCAGCAGCCCAAGCGGGAGCTCCTACAATGAGCAGTTCTTC.

The V gene is TRBV27, the J gene TRBJ1-2; maybe TRBD1 (5 bases). This CDR3 spans 13 amino acids. The V and J ends lost 6 bases and 2 bases respectively, with 10 bases between them. Germline lookup yields CDR1 MNHEY and CDR2 SMNVEV (reference sequence). CDR3 loop: CASSRTTNYGYTF. In DNA, the CDR3 is TGTGCCAGCAGCCGGACAACCAACTATGGCTACACCTTC.

The V call is TRBV9, the J call TRBJ2-7; 7 positions agree with TRBD2. The J segment lost 5 bases and the V segment lost 0 bases, leaving 5 bases of the junction unmatched. CDR3 length: 14 amino acids. The germline gives CDR1 SGDLS, CDR2 YYNGEE. This chain's CDR3 is CASSVEGGSHEQYF. The CDR3 coding sequence is TGTGCCAGCAGCGTAGAAGGCGGGAGCCACGAGCAGTACTTC.

The chain couples TRBV7-2 to TRBJ1-3, with D unclear. From germline, CDR1 is SGHTA and CDR2 FQGNSA. The CDR3 is 11 amino acids. V dropped 4 bases and J dropped 7 bases, with 5 bases sitting between them. CDR3 sequence reads: CASSSGNTIYF. CDR3 nucleotide sequence: TGTGCCAGCAGCTCCGGGAACACCATATATTTT.

Only one count was recorded for this clone. The gene calls are TRBV5-4 and TRBJ1-5, with 10 bases that match TRBD1. Germline assignment: CDR1 SGHNT and CDR2 YYREEE (reference sequence). Germline trimming cut 0 bases from V and 2 bases from J; bases unmatched to any gene: 2. The CDR3 runs 16 residues. CDR3 loop: CASSLGGTGGNQPQHF. DNA for the CDR3: TGTGCCAGCAGCTTGGGCGGGACAGGGGGCAATCAGCCCCAGCATTTT.

The V call is TRBV5-1, the J call TRBJ2-2; 10 bases are shared with TRBD1. The ends lost 0 bases at V and 0 bases at J; junction bases unmatched: 5. The germline V gene has CDR1 SGHRS and CDR2 YFSETQ. This CDR3 has 18 residues. In DNA, the CDR3 is TGCGCCAGCAGCTTGGCCGAGACAGGGGGCTCGAACACCGGGGAGCTGTTTTTT. It specifies CASSLAETGGSNTGELFF.

V and J are TRBV30 and TRBJ1-4; D possibly corresponds to TRBD1 (5 bases). V lost 3 bases and J 8 bases, leaving 10 bases between the germline ends. Germline CDR1 is GTSNPN and CDR2 is SVGIG (reference sequence). The CDR3 is made up of 12 amino acids. The CDR3 protein is CAWSAYREKLFF. CDR3 DNA: TGTGCCTGGAGCGCCTACAGGGAAAAACTGTTTTTT.

This clone was seen only a few times. CDR3 amino acids: CASSSVRERSIQYF. CDR3 nucleotides: TGTGCCAGCAGTTCTGTGCGGGAGCGGAGCATTCAGTACTTC. V gene TRBV6-6 combines with J gene TRBJ2-4; TRBD2 aligns across 7 bases. There are 14 residues in the CDR3. CDR1 MNHNY and CDR2 SVGAGI come from the germline V gene (reference sequence). V lost 4 bases to trimming and J lost 9 bases; unmatched junction nucleotides: 9.